The TCR gamma chain described here comes from a study of gamma-delta chains in newborns, infants, children. The wider study: Innate gammadelta T cells reportedly expand polyclonally right after birth, driven by microbial exposure, per the title.

The table lists this clone with a few counts. TCRdb re-called the reads through CATT. The sample gives 2,500 to 3,500 gamma-chain clones, roughly 28% of which show up once; around 20% is in the top ten. The receptor comes from a child who was a newborn, infant or young child, either healthy, febrile or measles-vaccinated (not recorded which). Material for sequencing was blood.

CDR3 sequence (DNA): TGTGCCTTGTGGGAGGGGAAGAAACTCTTT. It codes for CALWEGKKLF. This sequence joins TRGV9 and TRGJ1 or TRGJ2. CDR3 size: 10 residues. Looked up from germline, CDR1 is GITISATS and CDR2 is ISYDGTV (reference sequence). Germline trimming cut 2 bases from V and 10 bases from J; bases unmatched to any gene: 2.